These 30 T cell receptor beta chains came from one sample sequenced in a study of blood T cell repertoires in COVID-19. Assay used: immunoSEQ multiplex PCR; TCRdb lists only in-frame clones, some missing. In the table there are tens of thousands of clones, 86% of which are singletons. Sequences were obtained from peripheral blood. Source of these receptors: a man in his forties or fifties with active COVID-19.

This clone was detected only once. V usage is TRBV6-6 and J usage is TRBJ1-1; D is perhaps TRBD1 (5 bases). This CDR3 has 13 amino acids. Trimming stripped 7 bases from V and 3 bases from J, with 12 bases between. Germline CDR1 MNHNY, CDR2 SVGAGI (reference sequence). The CDR3 bases are TGTGCCAGCACCCAATCCAGGGACACTGAAGCTTTCTTT. Amino acids: CASTQSRDTEAFF.

This clone has just a few counts. The chain couples TRBV5-1 to TRBJ1-5, with unresolved D. Germline-derived CDR1 and CDR2 are SGHRS and YFSETQ. The CDR3 length is 14 residues. V gave up 0 bases and J gave up 6 bases, with 10 bases separating them. This CDR3 is CASSLGGYGQPQHF. The CDR3 DNA reads TGCGCCAGCAGCTTGGGAGGGTATGGTCAGCCCCAGCATTTT.

The J gene is TRBJ2-7, the V gene TRBV4-1, with 7 bases that match TRBD2. Germline trimming cut 1 base from V and 2 bases from J; bases unmatched to any gene: 11. This CDR3 is 17 amino acids long. Germline loops: CDR1 MGHRA, CDR2 YSYEKL. The CDR3 sequence is CASSQVERDPGPYEQYV. The CDR3 DNA follows: TGCGCCAGCAGCCAAGTGGAGCGGGACCCGGGACCCTACGAGCAGTACGTC.

This sequence joins TRBV6-5 and TRBJ1-1; 8 bases align to TRBD1. The junction had 2 bases not matched to a gene; V was cut back by 7 bases and J by 1 base. In germline, CDR1 is MNHEY, CDR2 SVGAGI. The CDR3 runs to 13 residues. In DNA, the CDR3 is TGTGCCAGCACCGGACAGGGGAACACTGAAGCTTTCTTT. Translated, it gives CASTGQGNTEAFF.

The chain recombines TRBV2 with TRBJ1-1; TRBD1 agrees at 10 bases. Germline V gene data show CDR1 as SNHLY and CDR2 as FYNNEI. J lost 4 bases, V lost 7 bases, and 6 bases had no gene match. There are 14 residues in the CDR3. For the CDR3, the DNA is TGTGCCAGCACCCGACGGGACAGGGGCACTGAAGCTTTCTTT. Translating it yields CASTRRDRGTEAFF.

This chain connects TRBV5-1 to TRBJ1-3, with 7 bases fitting TRBD1. The trim removed 7 bases at V and 1 base at J, leaving 11 bases unmatched. Per germline, CDR1 SGHRS and CDR2 YFSETQ. The CDR3 extends over 16 amino acids. The CDR3 sequence: CASRQGPSRSGNTIYF. The CDR3 nucleotides read TGCGCCAGCCGACAGGGCCCCTCCCGGTCTGGAAACACCATATATTTT.

Here the CDR3 reads CASSLGGVGNNEQFF. The CDR3 nucleotides are TGTGCCAGCAGCTTAGGGGGAGTAGGAAACAATGAGCAGTTCTTC. The chain recombines TRBV7-6 with TRBJ2-1; D possibly corresponds to TRBD2 (5 bases). V was trimmed by 1 base and J by 5 bases, leaving 12 bases between them. There are 15 residues in the CDR3. Looked up from germline, CDR1 is SGHVS and CDR2 is FNYEAQ.

The chain is built from TRBV5-1 and TRBJ2-1; 11 bases fit TRBD1. Germline V gives CDR1 SGHRS, CDR2 YFSETQ. The trim removed 3 bases at V and 4 bases at J, leaving 3 bases unmatched. The CDR3 covers 15 residues. The CDR3 reads CASSSDRGPYNEQFF. CDR3 nucleotides: TGCGCCAGCAGCTCGGACAGGGGGCCTTACAATGAGCAGTTCTTC. Combining the CDR3 with reference TRBV5-1 and TRBJ2-1 gives the whole variable domain KAGVTQTPRYLIKTRGQQVTLSCSPISGHRSVSWYQQTPGQGLQFLFEYFSETQRNKGNFPGRFSGRQFSNSRSEMNVSTLELGDSALYLCASSSDRGPYNEQFFGPGTRLTVL.

The chain recombines TRBV19 with TRBJ1-2; 7 nucleotides match TRBD1. Germline CDR1 is LNHDA and CDR2 is SQIVND (reference sequence). The CDR3 runs to 17 residues. The ends lost 2 bases at V and 7 bases at J; junction bases unmatched: 16. The CDR3 loop is CASSIYHPGGKGSGYTF. In DNA, the CDR3 is TGTGCCAGTAGTATATACCACCCAGGGGGGAAAGGGAGTGGCTACACCTTC.

This chain connects TRBV3-1 (or the pseudogene TRBV3-2) to TRBJ1-1; D may be TRBD1 (6 bases). The ends were cut back, 5 bases at V and 11 bases at J, with 18 bases in the middle. Germline-derived CDR1 and CDR2 are LGHDT and YNNKEL (reference sequence). The CDR3 contains 13 residues. CDR3 coding DNA: TGTGCCAGCAGCTTTAGGGGGACGGCCAGGGCTTTCTTT. As protein: CASSFRGTARAFF.

The genes are TRBV29-1 and TRBJ1-2; D is unclear. V was clipped by 5 bases and J by 7 bases, with 14 bases between them. Per the germline V gene, CDR1 is SQVTM and CDR2 is ANQGSEA. The CDR3 is 12 residues long. The DNA for the CDR3 is TGCAGCGTTTGGATCGTTCGGGGTGGCTACACCTTC. Its translation: CSVWIVRGGYTF.

This chain joins TRBV7-6 and TRBJ1-4; D gene uncertain. Trimming pared 3 bases from V and 2 bases from J, leaving 13 bases between. From germline, CDR1 is SGHVS and CDR2 FNYEAQ. The CDR3 sequence is 16 residues long. The CDR3 region is CASSFQPAGTNEKLFF. The CDR3 DNA sequence: TGTGCCAGCAGCTTCCAACCGGCGGGGACTAATGAAAAACTGTTTTTT.

The chain has TRBV7-9 and TRBJ2-5, with D possibly being TRBD1 (6 bases). Trimming pared 5 bases from V and 5 bases from J, leaving 12 bases between. The length of the CDR3 is 13 residues. Germline CDR1 reads SEHNR; CDR2 reads FQNEAQ (reference sequence). Here the CDR3 reads CASSLTGPETQYF. In DNA, the CDR3 is TGTGCCAGCAGCCTAACAGGGCCGGAGACCCAGTACTTC. Together with reference TRBV7-9 and TRBJ2-5, the CDR3 gives the full variable domain: DTGVSQNPRHKITKRGQNVTFRCDPISEHNRLYWYRQTLGQGPEFLTYFQNEAQLEKSRLLSDRFSAERPKGSFSTLEIQRTEQGDSAMYLCASSLTGPETQYFGPGTRLLVL.

V and J are TRBV6-1 and TRBJ1-2; D not resolved. Germline assignment: CDR1 MNHNS and CDR2 SASEGT. Deletions cut 3 bases from V and 5 bases from J, with 10 bases between. The length of the CDR3 is 13 residues. The CDR3: CASSEVRSYGYTF. The CDR3 DNA sequence: TGTGCCAGCAGTGAGGTACGGTCGTATGGCTACACCTTC.

This clone was counted a single time. The chain carries TRBV5-6 and TRBJ2-1, with D perhaps TRBD2 (5 bases). CDR3 length equals 15 residues. Looked up from germline, CDR1 is SGHDT and CDR2 is YYEEEE. Deletions cut 4 bases from V and 9 bases from J, with 20 bases between. The DNA of the CDR3 is TGTGCCAGCAGCGTGGACTTTAATGGTCCTAGTGAGCAGTTCTTC. This encodes CASSVDFNGPSEQFF.

The V gene is TRBV7-7, the J gene TRBJ2-5, with D tentatively TRBD1 (5 bases). The ends were cut back, 2 bases at V and 5 bases at J, with 12 bases in the middle. The germline CDR1 and CDR2 sequences are SSHAT and FNYEAQ (reference sequence). The CDR3 has 14 amino acids. The CDR3 bases are TGTGCCAGCAGCTTAAAAGGGGTAGGGGAGACCCAGTACTTC. Its translation: CASSLKGVGETQYF.

The genes are TRBV7-2 and TRBJ2-4, with a possible D match to TRBD1 (6 bases). The V and J ends lost 5 bases and 3 bases respectively, with 14 bases between them. In germline, CDR1 is SGHTA, CDR2 FQGNSA. The length of the CDR3 is 15 residues. CDR3 residues: CASSLRTGIKNIQYF. The DNA of the CDR3 is TGTGCCAGCAGCCTACGAACAGGGATCAAAAACATTCAGTACTTC.

This clone has just one count. The V call is TRBV11-2, the J call TRBJ2-5, with 7 bases that match TRBD1. The CDR3 covers 14 residues. V lost 6 bases and J lost 6; bases outside the gene matches: 10. CDR1 and CDR2 (germline): SGHAT, FQNNGV. Written as DNA, the CDR3 is TGTGCCAGCAGTCATCCAGGGGGTGCAAAGACCCAGTACTTC. Protein product: CASSHPGGAKTQYF.

The chain uses TRBV11-2 and TRBJ2-2, with 7 bases fitting TRBD2. The J segment lost 4 bases and the V segment lost 1 base, leaving 6 bases of the junction unmatched. Looked up from germline, CDR1 is SGHAT and CDR2 is FQNNGV. This CDR3 region has 16 residues. In DNA form, the CDR3 reads TGTGCCAGCAGCTTAGCGGCGGGGGTGAGCACCGGGGAGCTGTTTTTT. Residues: CASSLAAGVSTGELFF.

This clone appeared a few times. CDR3: CASSEATGTGGVITGELFF. The CDR3, as DNA: TGTGCCAGCAGTGAAGCAACCGGGACAGGGGGCGTTATCACCGGGGAGCTGTTTTTT. V and J are TRBV6-1 and TRBJ2-2, with 12 bases identical to TRBD1. V shed 0 bases and J 4 bases; nucleotides not matched to a gene: 9. Germline V gene data show CDR1 as MNHNS and CDR2 as SASEGT. The CDR3 is 19 amino acids.

The CDR3 here is CATSRARGTGADTQYF. The CDR3 DNA sequence: TGTGCCACCAGCAGGGCCCGAGGGACAGGGGCAGATACGCAGTATTTT. V is TRBV15 and J is TRBJ2-3; 10 bases line up with TRBD1. With V trimmed by 3 bases and J by 4 bases, 7 bases remained unmatched. The CDR3 is 16 residues long. Germline CDR1 and CDR2: LNHNV and YYDKDF (reference sequence).

This chain links TRBV27 with TRBJ1-1; 7 bases are shared with TRBD1. This CDR3 spans 15 amino acids. V shed 4 bases, J shed 5 bases, and the junction held 10 bases outside the gene matches. Germline assignment: CDR1 MNHEY and CDR2 SMNVEV (reference sequence). The CDR3 DNA reads TGTGCCAGCAGTTCTTTCAGGGGGATAGGGACTGAAGCTTTCTTT. It translates to CASSSFRGIGTEAFF.

This clone was counted only a few times. This sequence joins TRBV5-1 and TRBJ1-5, with no clear D. Deletions cut 2 bases from V and 6 bases from J, with 12 bases between. The germline CDR1 and CDR2 sequences are SGHRS and YFSETQ. The CDR3 contains 14 residues. CDR3 region: CASSLWGDSQPQHF. CDR3 nucleotide sequence: TGCGCCAGCAGCTTATGGGGAGATAGTCAGCCCCAGCATTTT.

The chain combines TRBV2 with TRBJ2-7; the D gene is possibly TRBD2 (6 bases). The CDR3 has 15 residues. CDR1 and CDR2 from the germline V gene are SNHLY and FYNNEI. V lost 9 bases and J 0 bases, leaving 18 bases between the germline ends. CDR3: CASGSGGAVSYEQYF. CDR3 in DNA: TGTGCCAGTGGCTCCGGCGGGGCCGTCTCCTACGAGCAGTACTTC.

The rearrangement joins TRBV3-1 (or the pseudogene TRBV3-2) to TRBJ2-1; perhaps TRBD1 as D (5 bases). V lost 1 base, J lost 12 bases, and 7 bases lay in between. The CDR3 is 11 amino acids. CDR1 is LGHDT, CDR2 YNNKEL, per germline (reference sequence). The CDR3 DNA is TGTGCCAGCAGCCAAGCAGGGTTGCAGTTCTTC. The encoded protein is CASSQAGLQFF.

The chain has TRBV2 and TRBJ2-3; 12 bases match TRBD1. Germline CDR1 and CDR2: SNHLY and FYNNEI. CDR3 length: 16 amino acids. The J segment lost 6 bases and the V segment lost 6 bases, leaving 10 bases of the junction unmatched. CDR3 in amino acids: CASSRAGQGAADTQYF. CDR3 in DNA: TGTGCCAGCAGCCGGGCGGGACAGGGGGCTGCGGATACGCAGTATTTT.

The J gene is TRBJ2-7, the V gene TRBV4-2, with D possibly being TRBD1 (6 bases). Trimming left V 1 base short and J 7 bases short, with 14 bases between. The CDR3 is 14 residues long. Germline-derived CDR1 and CDR2 are LGHNA and YNFKEQ. This CDR3 reads CASSQAQGPEEQYF. DNA for the CDR3: TGTGCCAGCAGCCAAGCACAGGGCCCGGAGGAGCAGTACTTC.

The chain uses TRBV5-1 and TRBJ2-2; TRBD1 aligns across 11 bases. The CDR3 is 16 residues long. CDR1 and CDR2 from the germline V gene are SGHRS and YFSETQ. V dropped 4 bases and J dropped 4; count of bases not matched to a gene: 6. The CDR3 region has the DNA TGCGCCAGCAGCCCCGGACAGGGGGCTTTCACCGGGGAGCTGTTTTTT. This encodes CASSPGQGAFTGELFF.

This clone was recorded only once. The chain combines TRBV11-3 with TRBJ1-2; TRBD1 aligns across 7 bases. Germline values: CDR1 SGHNT, CDR2 YENEEA. The CDR3 is 15 residues long. Unmatched junction bases numbered 8, after V lost 5 bases and J lost 2 bases. For the CDR3, the DNA is TGTGCCAGCAGCCCCCGGACAGGAGTCAACTATGGCTACACCTTC. Amino acid sequence: CASSPRTGVNYGYTF.

The chain combines TRBV19 with TRBJ1-5; 9 nucleotides line up with TRBD1. V lost 5 bases to trimming and J lost 6 bases; unmatched junction nucleotides: 8. The germline V gene encodes CDR1 LNHDA and CDR2 SQIVND (reference sequence). The CDR3 sequence is 15 residues long. The CDR3, as DNA: TGTGCCAGTAGTGGAACAGGGGGCGCGGGTCAGCCCCAGCATTTT. Its protein product is CASSGTGGAGQPQHF.